The clone carrying this T cell receptor (beta chain) has just a few counts. Its antigen remains unknown. The data were obtained in a study of immune heterogeneity within non-small cell lung tumors. This CDR3 has 16 amino acids. Trimming cost V 1 base and J 5 bases; bases outside gene matches: 4. Per the germline V gene, CDR1 is DFQATT and CDR2 is SNEGSKA (reference sequence). Each sample used around 600 ng of genomic DNA from bulk tumor tissue. Every primary tumor yielded several biopsies, spaced far apart, that were taken during surgery. Patients underwent curative surgery for non-small cell lung cancer (untreated and newly diagnosed). It was with 32 V and 13 J primers that multiplex PCR amplified TCR beta CDR3. TCRdb re-called the multiplex PCR reads with MiXCR, one entry per CDR3 protein. The sample has around 9,800 distinct CDR3 sequences, about 20% seen once; the top ten hold under 4.5%. Notes on the study in general: Both recurring identical dominant CDR3 beta clonotypes and site-unique high-frequency clones were observed across tumor sites within a patient. Each patient largely had their own distinct set of high-frequency T-cell receptor beta clonotypes.

This clonotype was obtained from a man in his sixties with non-small cell lung cancer. The genes are TRBV20-1 and TRBJ2-2, with 13 bases matching TRBD2. The sample comprised lung tumor tissue. CDR3 amino acids: CSARAGLAGVTGELFF. CDR3 in DNA: TGCAGTGCTAGAGCTGGACTAGCGGGAGTGACCGGGGAGCTGTTTTTT.